The present TCR beta chain was sequenced within a study of vaccination effects on CD4 cells after COVID-19. Study overall: Post-vaccination samples were obtained at early and late time points from three convalescent patients.

Comments on this clone: The antigen is not known.

V was cut by 0 bases and J by 4 bases, with 5 bases left in between. This CDR3 has 13 amino acids. Germline values: CDR1 SGHRS, CDR2 YFSETQ. The table came from immunoSEQ multiplex PCR; TCRdb's copy has only in-frame clones and leaves some out. The sample includes 15,000 or so clones, roughly four fifths seen only once; the top ten take around 30%. Viral peptide pools were used in the ViraFEST assay to expand antigen-specific CD4+ T cells, and sequencing came afterward. On approximately day 9 of culture, CD4+ T cells were separated out. The infection with SARS-CoV-2 (confirmed by PCR) occurred in this person between March and December 2020. Of the BNT162b2 and mRNA-1273 vaccines, participants received two doses of one or the other.

The sample here was CD4+ T cells from PBMCs cultured with HCoV-NL63 spike peptides, taken after COVID-19 vaccination. The chain has TRBV5-1 and TRBJ2-1, with no clear D. The clonotype originates from a human donor who had a prior SARS-CoV-2 infection. The CDR3 sequence: CASSLGMYNEQFF. For the CDR3, the DNA is TGCGCCAGCAGCTTGGGGATGTACAATGAGCAGTTCTTC.